Each of the 4 T cell receptor beta chains below was sequenced from the same sample in a study of T cell responses to AZD1222 COVID-19 vaccine. Measured with immunoSEQ multiplex PCR; TCRdb has only the in-frame clones, and not every one. Among approximately 160,000 clones listed, 90% to 95% were seen once. The specimen comprised peripheral blood, sampled 28 days after the second AZD1222 dose. These receptors originate from an adult who received the AZD1222 COVID-19 vaccine.

V usage is TRBV20-1 and J usage is TRBJ2-4; D tentatively fits TRBD1 or TRBD2 (5 bases each). The CDR3 is 11 amino acids. V lost 3 bases to trimming and J lost 9 bases, with 9 bases between them. Germline CDR1 reads DFQATT; CDR2 reads SNEGSKA (reference sequence). The chain's CDR3 is CSASAGTIQYF. The CDR3 DNA is TGCAGTGCTAGTGCCGGGACCATTCAGTACTTC.

This clone came up once. The rearrangement links TRBV3-1 (or the pseudogene TRBV3-2) to TRBJ2-5; TRBD1 matches 8 bases. V dropped 5 bases and J dropped 6; count of bases not matched to a gene: 8. Germline CDR1 is LGHDT and CDR2 is YNNKEL (reference sequence). This CDR3 comprises 14 residues. The CDR3 DNA sequence: TGTGCCAGCAGCGACCCGCGGGACAGGAAGACCCAGTACTTC. As protein: CASSDPRDRKTQYF.

The chain recombines TRBV28 with TRBJ1-5; TRBD1 matches at 9 bases. CDR1 is MDHEN and CDR2 is SYDVKM in the germline V gene. V gave up 5 bases and J gave up 7 bases; unmatched junction bases: 6. CDR3 size: 14 residues. CDR3 sequence: CASSVQGARQPQHF. In DNA, the CDR3 is TGTGCCAGCAGTGTACAGGGGGCTCGCCAGCCCCAGCATTTT.

The CDR3, as DNA: TGTGCCAGCTCACCGGGGACAGCTACAGAAAAACTGTTTTTT. Encoded protein: CASSPGTATEKLFF. V is TRBV18 and J is TRBJ1-4; 7 bases map to TRBD1. CDR3 length: 14 amino acids. Germline CDR1 and CDR2: KGHSH and LQKENI. V dropped 3 bases and J dropped 8; count of bases not matched to a gene: 6.